This T cell receptor (beta chain) was identified during a study of shared clonotypes between healthy human individuals. Study-level background: The study used three CD4 naive, three CD4 memory, two CD8 naive and one CD8 memory plate per donor.

This table comes from immunoSEQ multiplex PCR, and its TCRdb copy is limited to in-frame clones, with some not included. The sample contains fewer than 1.8 million clones, 98% of which appear only once. Trimming shortened V by 7 bases and J by 2 bases, and 17 bases separated the two germline ends. The germline V gene has CDR1 MGHRA and CDR2 YSYEKL. The CDR3 runs 15 residues. The genes are TRBV4-1 and TRBJ1-2; the D gene is possibly TRBD1 (6 bases). This receptor was obtained from a man between 25 and 39 years old in good health. The material sequenced was naive CD4+ T cells sorted from blood. This sample's subset: CD45RA+ positively selected. CDR3 DNA: TGCGCCAGCACGGGATCCTTTACAGGGAACTATGGCTACACCTTC. This sequence encodes CASTGSFTGNYGYTF.